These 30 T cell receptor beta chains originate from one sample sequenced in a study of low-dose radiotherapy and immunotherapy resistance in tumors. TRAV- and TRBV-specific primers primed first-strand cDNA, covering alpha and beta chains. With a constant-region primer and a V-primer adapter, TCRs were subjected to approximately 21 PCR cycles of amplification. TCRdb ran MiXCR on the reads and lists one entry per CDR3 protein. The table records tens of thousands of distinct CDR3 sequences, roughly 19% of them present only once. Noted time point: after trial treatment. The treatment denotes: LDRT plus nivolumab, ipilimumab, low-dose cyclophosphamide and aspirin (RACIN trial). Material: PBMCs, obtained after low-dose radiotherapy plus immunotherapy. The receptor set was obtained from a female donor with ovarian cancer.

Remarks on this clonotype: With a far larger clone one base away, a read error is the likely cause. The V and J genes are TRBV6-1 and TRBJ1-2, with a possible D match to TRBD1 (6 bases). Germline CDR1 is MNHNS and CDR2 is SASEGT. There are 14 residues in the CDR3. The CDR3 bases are TGTGTCAGCAACCCTGGGGGGCGTAACTATGGCTACACCTTC. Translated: CVSNPGGRNYGYTF.

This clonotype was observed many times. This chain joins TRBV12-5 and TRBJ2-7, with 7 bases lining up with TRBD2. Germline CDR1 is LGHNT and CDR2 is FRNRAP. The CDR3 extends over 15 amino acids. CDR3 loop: CGQGGLAGGIREQYF. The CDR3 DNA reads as TGTGGGCAGGGAGGGCTAGCCGGGGGAATCCGGGAGCAGTACTTC.

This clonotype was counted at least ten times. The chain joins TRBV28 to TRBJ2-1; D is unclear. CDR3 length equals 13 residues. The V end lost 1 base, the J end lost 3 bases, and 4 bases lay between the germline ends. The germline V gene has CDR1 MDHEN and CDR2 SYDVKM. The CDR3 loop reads CASSLYIYNEQFF. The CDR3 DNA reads TGTGCCAGCAGTTTATATATCTACAATGAGCAGTTCTTC.

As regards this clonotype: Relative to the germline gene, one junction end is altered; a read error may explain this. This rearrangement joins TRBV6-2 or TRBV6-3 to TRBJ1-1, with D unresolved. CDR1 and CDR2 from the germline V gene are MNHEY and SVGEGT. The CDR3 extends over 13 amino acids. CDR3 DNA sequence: TGTACCAGCAGCGTCAACCGGGAGGTTGAAGCCTTCTTT. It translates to CTSSVNREVEAFF.

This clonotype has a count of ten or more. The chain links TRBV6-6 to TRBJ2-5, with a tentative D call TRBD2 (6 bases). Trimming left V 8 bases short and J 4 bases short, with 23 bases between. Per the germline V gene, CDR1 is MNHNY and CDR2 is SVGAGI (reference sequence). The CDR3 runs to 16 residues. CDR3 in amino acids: CASGGIGVGSRETQYF. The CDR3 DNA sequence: TGTGCCAGCGGGGGGATCGGTGTGGGGTCTAGAGAGACCCAGTACTTC.

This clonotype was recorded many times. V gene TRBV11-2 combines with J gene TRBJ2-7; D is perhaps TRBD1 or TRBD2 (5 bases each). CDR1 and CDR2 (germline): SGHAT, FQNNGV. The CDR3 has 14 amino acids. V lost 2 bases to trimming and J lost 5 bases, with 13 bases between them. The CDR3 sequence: CASSLQGTGHEQYF. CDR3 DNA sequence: TGTGCCAGCAGCTTACAGGGTACGGGGCACGAGCAGTACTTC.

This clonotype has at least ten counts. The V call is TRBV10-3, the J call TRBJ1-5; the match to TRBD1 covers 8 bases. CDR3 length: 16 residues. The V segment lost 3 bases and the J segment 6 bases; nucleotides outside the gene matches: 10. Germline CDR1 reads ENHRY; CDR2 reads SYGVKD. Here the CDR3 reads CAISDPGQDPLQPQHF. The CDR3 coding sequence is TGTGCCATCAGTGATCCGGGACAGGACCCCCTTCAGCCCCAGCATTTT.

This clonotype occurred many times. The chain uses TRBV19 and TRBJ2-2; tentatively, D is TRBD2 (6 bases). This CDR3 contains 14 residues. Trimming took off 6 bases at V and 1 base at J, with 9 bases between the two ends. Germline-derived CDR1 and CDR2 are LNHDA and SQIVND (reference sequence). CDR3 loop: CASRTRENTGELFF. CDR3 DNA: TGTGCCAGTAGGACTAGAGAGAACACCGGGGAGCTGTTTTTT.

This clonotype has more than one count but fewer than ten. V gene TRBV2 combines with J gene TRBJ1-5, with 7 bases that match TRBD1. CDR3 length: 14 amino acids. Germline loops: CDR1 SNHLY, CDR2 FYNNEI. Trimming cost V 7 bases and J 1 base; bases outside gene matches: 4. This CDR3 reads CASTGQWSNQPQHF. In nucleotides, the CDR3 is TGTGCCAGCACGGGACAGTGGAGCAATCAGCCCCAGCATTTT.

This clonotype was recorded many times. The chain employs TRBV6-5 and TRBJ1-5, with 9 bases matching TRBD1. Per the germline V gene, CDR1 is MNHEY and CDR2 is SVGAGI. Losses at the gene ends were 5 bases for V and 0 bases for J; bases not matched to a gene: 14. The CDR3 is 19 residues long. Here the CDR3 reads CASSNLKGQGRYSNQPQHF. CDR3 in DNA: TGTGCCAGCAGTAACCTCAAGGGACAGGGCAGATATAGCAATCAGCCCCAGCATTTT.

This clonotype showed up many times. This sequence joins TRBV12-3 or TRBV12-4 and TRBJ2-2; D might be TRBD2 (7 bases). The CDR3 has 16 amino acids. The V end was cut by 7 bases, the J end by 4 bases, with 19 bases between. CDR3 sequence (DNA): TGTGCCAGCACCGGGTTCGGGGGGCGCGGCACCGGGGAGCTGTTTTTT. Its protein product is CASTGFGGRGTGELFF.

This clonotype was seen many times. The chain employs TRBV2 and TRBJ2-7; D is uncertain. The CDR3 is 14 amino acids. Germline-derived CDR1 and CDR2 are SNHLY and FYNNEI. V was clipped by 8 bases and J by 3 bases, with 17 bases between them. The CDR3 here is CASGLDRPSYEQYF. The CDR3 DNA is TGTGCCAGCGGTTTGGACCGTCCCAGCTACGAGCAGTACTTC.

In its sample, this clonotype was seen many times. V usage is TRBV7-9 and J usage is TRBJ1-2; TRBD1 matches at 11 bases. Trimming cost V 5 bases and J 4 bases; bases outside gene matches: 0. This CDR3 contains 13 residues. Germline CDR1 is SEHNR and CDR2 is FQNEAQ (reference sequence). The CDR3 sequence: CASSGQGAYGYTF. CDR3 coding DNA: TGTGCCAGCAGCGGACAGGGGGCCTATGGCTACACCTTC.

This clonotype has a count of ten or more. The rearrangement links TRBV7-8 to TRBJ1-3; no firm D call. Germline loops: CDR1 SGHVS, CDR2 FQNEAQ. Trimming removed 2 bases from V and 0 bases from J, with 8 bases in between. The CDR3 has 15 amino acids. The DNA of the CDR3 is TGTGCCAGCAGCTTATCAATGGTCTCTGGAAACACCATATATTTT. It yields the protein CASSLSMVSGNTIYF.

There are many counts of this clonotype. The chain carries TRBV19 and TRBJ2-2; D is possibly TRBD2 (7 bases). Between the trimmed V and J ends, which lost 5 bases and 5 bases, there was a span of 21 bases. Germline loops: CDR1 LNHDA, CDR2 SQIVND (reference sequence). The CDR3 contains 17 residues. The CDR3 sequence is CASSYPGGGLGTGELFF. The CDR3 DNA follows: TGTGCCAGTAGTTACCCTGGGGGGGGGCTAGGAACCGGGGAGCTGTTTTTT. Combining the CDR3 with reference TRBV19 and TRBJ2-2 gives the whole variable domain DGGITQSPKYLFRKEGQNVTLSCEQNLNHDAMYWYRQDPGQGLRLIYYSQIVNDFQKGDIAEGYSVSREKKESFPLTVTSAQKNPTAFYLCASSYPGGGLGTGELFFGEGSRLTVL.

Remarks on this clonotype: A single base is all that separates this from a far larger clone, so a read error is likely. The CDR3 DNA sequence: TGTGCCACTCTGGGGGGTGGAAGTGAAAAACTGTTTTTT. This codes for CATLGGGSEKLFF. The chain uses TRBV6-5 and TRBJ1-4; possible D gene TRBD1, 5 bases. This CDR3 is 13 amino acids long. CDR1 is MNHEY and CDR2 is SVGAGI in the germline V gene. With 10 bases removed from V and 7 bases from J, the gap between germline ends came to 16 bases.

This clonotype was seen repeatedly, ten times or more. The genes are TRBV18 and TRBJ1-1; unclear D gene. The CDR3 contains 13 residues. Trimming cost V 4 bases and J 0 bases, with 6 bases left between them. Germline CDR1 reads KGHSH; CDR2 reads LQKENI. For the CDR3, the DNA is TGTGCCAGCTCACAACAGATGAACACTGAAGCTTTCTTT. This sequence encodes CASSQQMNTEAFF.

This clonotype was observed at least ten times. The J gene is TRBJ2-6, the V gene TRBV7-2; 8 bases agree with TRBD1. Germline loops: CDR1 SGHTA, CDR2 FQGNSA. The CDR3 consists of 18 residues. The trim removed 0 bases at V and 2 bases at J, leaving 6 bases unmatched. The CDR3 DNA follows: TGTGCCAGCAGCTTAGCAGGGCAGGGGGCAACTGGGGCCAACGTCCTGACTTTC. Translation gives CASSLAGQGATGANVLTF.

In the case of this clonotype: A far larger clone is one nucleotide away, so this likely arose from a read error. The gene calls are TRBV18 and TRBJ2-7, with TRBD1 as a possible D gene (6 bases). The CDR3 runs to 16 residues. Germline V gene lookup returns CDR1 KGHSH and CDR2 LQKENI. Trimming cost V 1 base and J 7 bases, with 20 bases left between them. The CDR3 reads CASSPRVRDIYNEQYF. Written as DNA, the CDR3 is TGTGCCAGCTCACCACGGGTCCGGGACATTTACAATGAGCAGTACTTC.

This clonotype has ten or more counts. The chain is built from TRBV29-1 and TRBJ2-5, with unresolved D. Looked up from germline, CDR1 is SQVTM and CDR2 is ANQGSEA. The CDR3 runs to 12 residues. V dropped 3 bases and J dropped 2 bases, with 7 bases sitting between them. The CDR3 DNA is TGCAGCGTTGATTCCGAACAAGAGACCCAGTACTTC. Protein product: CSVDSEQETQYF.

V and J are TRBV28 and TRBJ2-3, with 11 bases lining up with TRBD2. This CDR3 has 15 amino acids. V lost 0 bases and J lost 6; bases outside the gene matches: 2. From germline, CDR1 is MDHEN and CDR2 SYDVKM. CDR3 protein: CASSLWTSGEDTQYF. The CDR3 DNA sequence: TGTGCCAGCAGTTTATGGACTAGCGGGGAGGATACGCAGTATTTT.

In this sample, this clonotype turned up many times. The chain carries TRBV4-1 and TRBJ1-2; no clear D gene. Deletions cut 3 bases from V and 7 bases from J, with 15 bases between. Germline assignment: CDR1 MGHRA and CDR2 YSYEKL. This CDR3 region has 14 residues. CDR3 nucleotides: TGCGCCAGCAGCCACATTGGCGGGCCGAGTGGCTACACCTTC. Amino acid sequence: CASSHIGGPSGYTF.

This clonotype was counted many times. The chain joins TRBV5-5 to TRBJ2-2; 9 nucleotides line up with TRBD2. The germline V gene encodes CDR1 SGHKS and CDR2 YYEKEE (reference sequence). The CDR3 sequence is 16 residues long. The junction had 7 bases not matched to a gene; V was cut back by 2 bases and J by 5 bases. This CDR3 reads CASSFLTSGHTGELFF. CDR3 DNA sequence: TGTGCCAGCAGCTTCCTCACTAGCGGGCATACCGGGGAGCTGTTTTTT.

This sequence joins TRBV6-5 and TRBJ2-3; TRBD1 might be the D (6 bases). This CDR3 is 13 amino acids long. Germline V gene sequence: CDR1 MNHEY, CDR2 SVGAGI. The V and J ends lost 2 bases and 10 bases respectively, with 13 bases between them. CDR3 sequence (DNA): TGTGCCAGCAGTTACAGGACAGAAGGTTCGCAGTATTTT. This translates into CASSYRTEGSQYF.

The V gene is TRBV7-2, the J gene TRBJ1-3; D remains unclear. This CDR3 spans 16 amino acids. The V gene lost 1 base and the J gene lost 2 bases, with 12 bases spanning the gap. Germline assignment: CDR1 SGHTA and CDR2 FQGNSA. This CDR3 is CASSLVMGVAGNTIYF. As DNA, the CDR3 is TGTGCCAGCAGCTTAGTGATGGGAGTGGCTGGAAACACCATATATTTT.

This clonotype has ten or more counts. The CDR3 here is CAWSVNRGYQPQHF. The CDR3 region has the DNA TGTGCCTGGAGTGTAAACAGGGGGTATCAGCCCCAGCATTTT. The V call is TRBV30, the J call TRBJ1-5; 8 positions match TRBD1. With V trimmed by 0 bases and J by 5 bases, 3 bases remained unmatched. This CDR3 has 14 residues. Germline V gives CDR1 GTSNPN, CDR2 SVGIG (reference sequence).

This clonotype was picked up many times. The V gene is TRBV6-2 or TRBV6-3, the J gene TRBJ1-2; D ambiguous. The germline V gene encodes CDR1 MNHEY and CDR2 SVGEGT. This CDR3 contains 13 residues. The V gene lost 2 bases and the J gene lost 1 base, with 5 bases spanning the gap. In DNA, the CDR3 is TGTGCCAGCAGTTACGACAATAACTATGGCTACACCTTC. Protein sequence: CASSYDNNYGYTF.

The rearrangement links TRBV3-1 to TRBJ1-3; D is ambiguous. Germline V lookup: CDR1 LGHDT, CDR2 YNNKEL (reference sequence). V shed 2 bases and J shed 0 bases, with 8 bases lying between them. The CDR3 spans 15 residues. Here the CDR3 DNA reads TGTGCCAGCAGCCAACCGGGAATCTCTGGAAACACCATATATTTT. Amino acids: CASSQPGISGNTIYF.

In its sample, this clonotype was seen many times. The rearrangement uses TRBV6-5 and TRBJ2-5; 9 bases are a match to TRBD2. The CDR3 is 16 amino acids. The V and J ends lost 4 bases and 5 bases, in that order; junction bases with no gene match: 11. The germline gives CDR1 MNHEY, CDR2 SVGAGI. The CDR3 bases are TGTGCCAGCAGTTCCAGAGGGGGCGCGGGGGGGGAGACCCAGTACTTC. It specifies CASSSRGGAGGETQYF.

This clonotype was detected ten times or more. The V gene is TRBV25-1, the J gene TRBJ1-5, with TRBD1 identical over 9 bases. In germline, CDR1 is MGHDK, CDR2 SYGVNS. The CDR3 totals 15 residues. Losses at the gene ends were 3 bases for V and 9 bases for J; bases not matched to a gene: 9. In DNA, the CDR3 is TGTGCCAGCAGTGACCGGACAGGGGCCGAGCGGCCCCAGCATTTT. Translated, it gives CASSDRTGAERPQHF.